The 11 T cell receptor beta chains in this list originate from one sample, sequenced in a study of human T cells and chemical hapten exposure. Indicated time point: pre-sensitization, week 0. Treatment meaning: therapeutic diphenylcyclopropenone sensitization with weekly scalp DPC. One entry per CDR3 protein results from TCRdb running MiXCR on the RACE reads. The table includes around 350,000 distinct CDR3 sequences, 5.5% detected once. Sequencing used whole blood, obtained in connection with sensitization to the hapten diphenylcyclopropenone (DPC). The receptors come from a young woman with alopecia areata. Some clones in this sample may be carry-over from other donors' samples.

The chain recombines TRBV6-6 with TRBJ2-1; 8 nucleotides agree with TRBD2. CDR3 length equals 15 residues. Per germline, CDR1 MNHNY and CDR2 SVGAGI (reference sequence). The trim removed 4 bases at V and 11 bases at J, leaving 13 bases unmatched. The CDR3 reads CASSSDQIGLAKQFF. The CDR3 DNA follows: TGTGCCAGCAGTTCCGATCAGATAGGACTAGCAAAGCAGTTCTTC.

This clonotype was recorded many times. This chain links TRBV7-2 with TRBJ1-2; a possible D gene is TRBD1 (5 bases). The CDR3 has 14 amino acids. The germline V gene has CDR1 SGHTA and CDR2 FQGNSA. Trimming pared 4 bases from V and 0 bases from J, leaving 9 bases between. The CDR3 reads CASSSSTANYGYTF. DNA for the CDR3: TGTGCCAGCAGCTCTTCGACAGCTAACTATGGCTACACCTTC.

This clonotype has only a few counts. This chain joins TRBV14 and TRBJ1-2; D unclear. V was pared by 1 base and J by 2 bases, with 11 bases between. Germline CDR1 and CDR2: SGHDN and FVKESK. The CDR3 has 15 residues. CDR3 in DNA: TGTGCCAGCAGCCAAGTCGAGATCCAGAACTATGGCTACACCTTC. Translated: CASSQVEIQNYGYTF.

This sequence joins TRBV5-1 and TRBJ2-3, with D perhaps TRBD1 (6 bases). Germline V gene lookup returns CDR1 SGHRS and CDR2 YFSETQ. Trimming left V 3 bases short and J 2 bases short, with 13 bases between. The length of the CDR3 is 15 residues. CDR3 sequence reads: CASSSDRRTTDTQYF. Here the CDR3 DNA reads TGCGCCAGCAGCTCCGACAGGCGGACCACAGATACGCAGTATTTT.

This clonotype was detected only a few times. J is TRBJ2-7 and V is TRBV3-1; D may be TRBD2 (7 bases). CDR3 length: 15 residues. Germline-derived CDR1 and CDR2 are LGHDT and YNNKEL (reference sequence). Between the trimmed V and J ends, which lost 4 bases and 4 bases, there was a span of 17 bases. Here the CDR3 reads CASSPAGGGAYEQYF. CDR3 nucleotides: TGTGCCAGCAGCCCCGCCGGCGGGGGCGCGTACGAGCAGTACTTC.

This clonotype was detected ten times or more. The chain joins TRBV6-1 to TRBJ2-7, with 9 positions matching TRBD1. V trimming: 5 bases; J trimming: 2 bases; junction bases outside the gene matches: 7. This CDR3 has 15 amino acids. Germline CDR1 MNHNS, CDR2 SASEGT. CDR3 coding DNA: TGTGCCAGCAGTACTCGGACAGGGGACCCCTACGAGCAGTACTTC. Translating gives CASSTRTGDPYEQYF.

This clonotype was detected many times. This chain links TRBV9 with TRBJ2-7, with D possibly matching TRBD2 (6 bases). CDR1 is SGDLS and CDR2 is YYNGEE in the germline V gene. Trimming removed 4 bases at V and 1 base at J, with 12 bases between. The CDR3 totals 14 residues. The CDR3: CASSRGLLSYEQYF. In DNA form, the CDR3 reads TGTGCCAGCAGCAGGGGACTCCTTTCCTACGAGCAGTACTTC. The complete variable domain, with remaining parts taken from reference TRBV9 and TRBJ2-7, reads DSGVTQTPKHLITATGQRVTLRCSPRSGDLSVYWYQQSLDQGLQFLIQYYNGEERAKGNILERFSAQQFPDLHSELNLSSLELGDSALYFCASSRGLLSYEQYFGPGTRLTVT.

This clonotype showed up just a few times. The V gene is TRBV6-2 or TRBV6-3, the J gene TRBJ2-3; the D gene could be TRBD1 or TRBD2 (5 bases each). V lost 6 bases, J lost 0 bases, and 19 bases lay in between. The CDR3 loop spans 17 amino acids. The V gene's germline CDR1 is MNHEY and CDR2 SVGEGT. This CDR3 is CASRPGTAVSSTDTQYF. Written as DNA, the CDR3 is TGTGCCAGCAGACCTGGGACGGCTGTTTCTAGCACAGATACGCAGTATTTT.

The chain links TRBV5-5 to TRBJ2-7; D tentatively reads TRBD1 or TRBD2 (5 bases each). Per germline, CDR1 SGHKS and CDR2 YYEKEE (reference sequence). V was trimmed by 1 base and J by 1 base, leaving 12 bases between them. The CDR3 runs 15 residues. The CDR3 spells CASSLSGTLSYEQYF. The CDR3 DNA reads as TGTGCCAGCAGCTTGTCAGGGACCCTTTCCTACGAGCAGTACTTC.

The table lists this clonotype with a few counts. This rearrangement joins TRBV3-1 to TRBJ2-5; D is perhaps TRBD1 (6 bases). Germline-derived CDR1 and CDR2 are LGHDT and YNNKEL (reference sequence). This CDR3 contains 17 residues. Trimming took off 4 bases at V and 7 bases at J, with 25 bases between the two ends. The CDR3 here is CASSPPPRITGTGTQYF. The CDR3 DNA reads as TGTGCCAGCAGCCCTCCCCCCCGAATTACAGGGACGGGGACCCAGTACTTC.

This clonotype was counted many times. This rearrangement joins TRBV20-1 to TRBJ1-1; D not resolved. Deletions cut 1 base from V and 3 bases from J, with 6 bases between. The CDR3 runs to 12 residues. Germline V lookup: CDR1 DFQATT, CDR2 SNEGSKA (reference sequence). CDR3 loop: CSARVGYTEAFF. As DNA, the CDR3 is TGCAGTGCTAGAGTGGGATACACTGAAGCTTTCTTT.